The 14 T cell receptor beta chains reported below all come from one sample, sequenced in a study of regulatory T cells in long-lasting Graves disease. According to the study, TCR beta libraries were built with iRepertoire HTBI primers and CDR3-region Arm-PCR. From the multiplex PCR reads, TCRdb called clonotypes with MiXCR, one entry per CDR3 protein. The table lists over 350,000 distinct CDR3 sequences, around 21% of them singletons, with around 20% in the top ten. Time point specified: persistent/refractory GD, antithyroid drugs over 5 years with positive TRAb. The TCR library was made from RNA that had been extracted from PBMCs in TRIzol. Sequences were derived from peripheral blood mononuclear cells (PBMCs), sampled when the disease was refractory, from a patient treated with antithyroid drugs. Receptors were obtained from a female donor with Graves disease.

A note on this clonotype: Possible read error: a much larger clone is one base away. The chain carries TRBV2 and TRBJ2-2; no clear D. The V gene's germline CDR1 is SNHLY and CDR2 FYNNEI. The germline V and J ends were trimmed by 4 bases and 4 bases, with 10 bases remaining between them. The CDR3 is 14 residues long. CDR3 region: CASSGNPPTGELFF. The CDR3 coding sequence is TGTGCCAGCAGTGGTAACCCCCCCACCGGGGAGCTGTTTTTT.

This clonotype was found many times. CDR3 sequence: CASRPFRNTGELFF. The DNA for the CDR3 is TGTGCCAGCAGACCCTTCCGAAACACCGGGGAGCTGTTTTTT. The chain has TRBV6-1 and TRBJ2-2; D remains ambiguous. The ends were cut back, 6 bases at V and 2 bases at J, with 10 bases in the middle. The CDR3 has 14 residues. The V gene's germline CDR1 is MNHNS and CDR2 SASEGT.

This clonotype was recorded at least ten times. The chain uses TRBV11-2 and TRBJ2-7, with 10 bases identical to TRBD1. V was pared by 7 bases and J by 3 bases, with 3 bases of the junction left unmatched. The CDR3 length is 13 residues. Germline V gene data show CDR1 as SGHAT and CDR2 as FQNNGV. In DNA, the CDR3 is TGTGCCAGCAACGGACAGGGGGACTACGAGCAGTACTTC. This codes for CASNGQGDYEQYF.

This clonotype has only a few counts. The chain recombines TRBV3-1 with TRBJ2-7; 11 bases match TRBD1. Trimming took 2 bases from V and 7 from J; bases not matched to a gene: 4. This CDR3 is 14 amino acids long. Germline assignment: CDR1 LGHDT and CDR2 YNNKEL (reference sequence). This chain's CDR3 is CASSQWTGGVEQYF. CDR3 sequence (DNA): TGTGCCAGCAGCCAATGGACAGGGGGCGTTGAGCAGTACTTC.

This rearrangement joins TRBV7-2 to TRBJ2-3, with D unclear. CDR1 is SGHTA and CDR2 is FQGNSA in the germline V gene. V lost 2 bases and J lost 3, with 12 bases in between. This CDR3 region has 15 residues. CDR3 protein: CASSLLSGWTDTQYF. In DNA form, the CDR3 reads TGTGCCAGCAGCTTATTGTCCGGGTGGACAGATACGCAGTATTTT.

This clonotype occurred a few times. The chain links TRBV7-2 to TRBJ2-2; perhaps TRBD2 as D (5 bases). V gave up 2 bases and J gave up 4 bases, with 8 bases separating them. The CDR3 contains 14 residues. Germline assignment: CDR1 SGHTA and CDR2 FQGNSA. The CDR3 DNA reads as TGTGCCAGCAGCTTAATCGGAGGCACCGGGGAGCTGTTTTTT. This gives the protein CASSLIGGTGELFF.

This clonotype has only a few counts. The V call is TRBV25-1, the J call TRBJ1-1; TRBD1 is a possible D gene (5 bases). V lost 1 base, J lost 5 bases, and 8 bases lay in between. The length of the CDR3 is 13 residues. Germline V gives CDR1 MGHDK, CDR2 SYGVNS. CDR3 protein: CASSEFGATEAFF. For the CDR3, the DNA is TGTGCCAGCAGTGAATTTGGGGCTACTGAAGCTTTCTTT.

This clonotype was seen ten or more times. V and J are TRBV27 and TRBJ1-6; D unclear. The germline gives CDR1 MNHEY, CDR2 SMNVEV (reference sequence). The V end lost 0 bases, the J end lost 7 bases, and 4 bases lay between the germline ends. This CDR3 has 13 residues. In DNA, the CDR3 is TGTGCCAGCAGTTTATCGGTGAATTCACCCCTCCACTTT. Protein product: CASSLSVNSPLHF.

This clonotype has more than one count but fewer than ten. J is TRBJ1-6 and V is TRBV29-1; 12 bases line up with TRBD1. The CDR3 extends over 16 amino acids. Trimming at V came to 6 bases and at J to 7 bases, leaving 10 bases not matched to a gene. The germline V gene encodes CDR1 SQVTM and CDR2 ANQGSEA. The CDR3 is CSVRRGTGGYNSPLHF. In nucleotides, the CDR3 is TGCAGCGTCCGAAGGGGGACAGGGGGCTACAATTCACCCCTCCACTTT.

This clonotype was counted between two and nine times. A junction boundary mismatches the germline segment, possibly from a read error. The chain uses TRBV6-4 and TRBJ1-4; 7 bases match TRBD1. The germline V gene has CDR1 MRHNA and CDR2 SNTAGT. This CDR3 is built from 15 residues. The CDR3 coding sequence is TGTGCCAGCAGTAACTCGGGACAGCCTAATGAAAAACTGTTTTTT. Its protein product is CASSNSGQPNEKLFF.

This clonotype was seen only a few times. The chain has TRBV20-1 and TRBJ2-7, with 8 nucleotides matching TRBD2. CDR3 length: 15 residues. The germline V gene encodes CDR1 DFQATT and CDR2 SNEGSKA (reference sequence). The ends lost 1 base at V and 4 bases at J; junction bases unmatched: 9. The CDR3 DNA reads as TGCAGTGCTAGAGGGTTTAGCGGGAAGGTATACGAGCAGTACTTC. Its translation: CSARGFSGKVYEQYF.

The chain links TRBV14 to TRBJ2-7; D unclear. The CDR3 contains 14 residues. The V end was cut by 0 bases, the J end by 2 bases, with 8 bases between. The germline gives CDR1 SGHDN, CDR2 FVKESK. CDR3 region: CASSQEPGPYEQYF. CDR3 coding DNA: TGTGCCAGCAGCCAAGAACCGGGTCCCTACGAGCAGTACTTC.

Only a few counts were recorded for this clonotype. V and J are TRBV29-1 and TRBJ2-7; D ambiguous. Trimming removed 0 bases from V and 2 bases from J, with 11 bases in between. Germline V lookup: CDR1 SQVTM, CDR2 ANQGSEA. The CDR3 sequence is 14 residues long. CDR3 sequence reads: CSVEDTVRTYEQYF. The CDR3 nucleotides are TGCAGCGTTGAAGACACAGTGCGGACCTACGAGCAGTACTTC.

V usage is TRBV30 and J usage is TRBJ1-2; 12 nucleotides match TRBD1. Germline CDR1 GTSNPN, CDR2 SVGIG (reference sequence). The length of the CDR3 is 17 residues. V lost 4 bases, J lost 4 bases, and 13 bases stayed unmatched. The CDR3 DNA is TGTGCCTGGAACATACAAACCGGGACAGGGGGCGGCTATGGCTACACCTTC. This encodes CAWNIQTGTGGGYGYTF.